The 24 T cell receptor beta chains below were found in one sample sequenced in a study of blood T cells in healthy people across ages. The use of a sample-barcoded 5' primer and a J-beta primer mix characterized a second PCR of about 7 to 12 cycles. TCRdb ran MiXCR on the 5' RACE reads and lists one entry per CDR3 protein. This sample has over 450,000 distinct CDR3 sequences; about 24% occur once, and the top ten carry 8.7%. The sample was also reused in another study, on T cells of mothers and their children.

Material for sequencing was blood. The source of these receptors is a boy aged 5-17 years in good health.

The V and J genes are TRBV27 and TRBJ1-2; D call uncertain. V lost 5 bases, J lost 0 bases, and 10 bases lay in between. Germline assignment: CDR1 MNHEY and CDR2 SMNVEV (reference sequence). The CDR3 runs to 14 residues. The CDR3 loop is CASSPHSPNYGYTF. The CDR3 DNA reads TGTGCCAGCAGTCCGCACAGCCCTAACTATGGCTACACCTTC.

This clonotype was seen ten or more times. The genes are TRBV7-2 and TRBJ2-3; no reliable D call. V shed 7 bases and J shed 3 bases, with 5 bases lying between them. This CDR3 has 11 amino acids. Germline V gene lookup returns CDR1 SGHTA and CDR2 FQGNSA. The CDR3 DNA sequence: TGTGCCAGCACCCATACAGATACGCAGTATTTT. This translates into CASTHTDTQYF.

The chain's CDR3 is CASSAPPPDRAYNEQFF. DNA for the CDR3: TGTGCCAGCAGCGCCCCTCCCCCGGACAGGGCCTACAATGAGCAGTTCTTC. The rearrangement joins TRBV9 to TRBJ2-1, with 8 bases fitting TRBD1. The CDR3 is 17 residues long. Germline V lookup: CDR1 SGDLS, CDR2 YYNGEE. Trimming took 3 bases from V and 2 from J; bases not matched to a gene: 10.

V is TRBV4-1 and J is TRBJ2-1, with D perhaps matching TRBD1 or TRBD2 (6 bases each). Trimming pared 1 base from V and 4 bases from J, leaving 14 bases between. The CDR3 consists of 16 residues. Germline V CDR1 and CDR2: MGHRA, YSYEKL. In DNA, the CDR3 is TGCGCCAGCAGCCAAGTTGGACGGGGGCAATACAATGAGCAGTTCTTC. It is translated as CASSQVGRGQYNEQFF.

V is TRBV18 and J is TRBJ2-2; no reliable D call. Trimming removed 1 base from V and 0 bases from J, with 9 bases in between. Germline loops: CDR1 KGHSH, CDR2 LQKENI. The CDR3 length is 16 residues. CDR3 amino acids: CASSPQGQPNTGELFF. The CDR3 nucleotides are TGTGCCAGCTCACCACAAGGGCAGCCGAACACCGGGGAGCTGTTTTTT.

A word on this clonotype: An end of the junction differs from the germline gene, which may be a read error. This chain connects TRBV14 to TRBJ2-7; a weak D match, TRBD2 (6 bases). TRBJ2-1 explains the end of the DNA better; the J call may be wrong. Germline CDR1 and CDR2: SGHDN and FVKESK. The CDR3 is 16 residues long. Here the CDR3 reads CASSQDQGLTYNGQFF. The CDR3 nucleotides read TGTGCCAGCAGCCAAGATCAGGGACTTACATACAATGGGCAGTTCTTC.

Notes on this clonotype: No conserved phenylalanine or tryptophan ends this CDR3, so it is likely a read error. The genes are TRBV7-3 and TRBJ1-2; TRBD1 might be the D (6 bases). V lost 5 bases to trimming and J lost 5 bases, with 12 bases between them. This CDR3 is built from 13 residues. CDR1 is SGHTA and CDR2 is FQGTGA in the germline V gene. CDR3 DNA: TGTGCCAGCAGCCCAAGGGGGGATTATGGCTACACCCTC. Translated: CASSPRGDYGYTL.

This rearrangement joins TRBV9 to TRBJ1-1; D might be TRBD1 (5 bases). The CDR3 extends over 13 amino acids. Germline V gives CDR1 SGDLS, CDR2 YYNGEE. V gave up 0 bases and J gave up 3 bases, with 6 bases separating them. The CDR3 DNA follows: TGTGCCAGCAGCGTAGTAGGGGACACTGAAGCTTTCTTT. Residues: CASSVVGDTEAFF. Combining the CDR3 with reference TRBV9 and TRBJ1-1 gives the whole variable domain DSGVTQTPKHLITATGQRVTLRCSPRSGDLSVYWYQQSLDQGLQFLIQYYNGEERAKGNILERFSAQQFPDLHSELNLSSLELGDSALYFCASSVVGDTEAFFGQGTRLTVV.

V usage is TRBV19 and J usage is TRBJ2-1; 10 bases are a match to TRBD2. Germline CDR1 LNHDA, CDR2 SQIVND (reference sequence). The CDR3 totals 19 residues. V was pared by 7 bases and J by 0 bases, with 15 bases of the junction left unmatched. CDR3: CASTAELLAGLPSYNEQFF. CDR3 bases: TGTGCCAGTACCGCCGAATTACTAGCGGGGTTACCCTCCTACAATGAGCAGTTCTTC.

V is TRBV18 and J is TRBJ2-7, with 8 bases that match TRBD1. CDR3 size: 12 residues. Losses at the gene ends were 3 bases for V and 8 bases for J; bases not matched to a gene: 3. Germline assignment: CDR1 KGHSH and CDR2 LQKENI. For the CDR3, the DNA is TGTGCCAGCTCACCCGGACAGGGCCAGCAGTACTTC. Residues: CASSPGQGQQYF.

This chain joins TRBV5-6 and TRBJ2-5, with D possibly being TRBD1 (5 bases). TRBJ2-7 explains the end of the DNA better; the J call may be wrong. The CDR3 length is 13 residues. Germline loops: CDR1 SGHDT, CDR2 YYEEEE. As DNA, the CDR3 is TGTGCCAGCAGCTCGGACACATACTACGAGCAGTACTTC. Translation: CASSSDTYYEQYF.

This clonotype was seen a handful of times. The DNA for the CDR3 is TGCAGTGCTACGAGGCCCAATGGCAATGAGCAGTTCTTC. It encodes CSATRPNGNEQFF. V usage is TRBV20-1 and J usage is TRBJ2-5; D is unresolved. The J call could be wrong; TRBJ2-1 is a better fit for the DNA end. The CDR3 consists of 13 residues. Looked up from germline, CDR1 is DFQATT and CDR2 is SNEGSKA (reference sequence).

This clonotype was found a few times. The chain joins TRBV7-9 to TRBJ2-3; D might be TRBD2 (5 bases). Looked up from germline, CDR1 is SEHNR and CDR2 is FQNEAQ (reference sequence). V was pared by 0 bases and J by 10 bases, with 32 bases between. The CDR3 runs 20 residues. In DNA, the CDR3 is TGTGCCAGCAGCTTAGCGTTGGTAAAAAGTACTAGTCCCCGACGGCTACCGCAGTATTTT. Amino acids: CASSLALVKSTSPRRLPQYF.

This clonotype has just a few counts. The CDR3 nucleotides are TGCGCCAGCAGTTGGGACAGGGAGGTCCCCCAAGAGACCCAGTACTTC. Its protein product is CASSWDREVPQETQYF. This chain links TRBV5-1 with TRBJ2-5; 9 bases map to TRBD1. The CDR3 loop spans 16 amino acids. Per germline, CDR1 SGHRS and CDR2 YFSETQ. With 5 bases clipped from V and 1 base from J, the junction kept 9 bases outside the gene matches.

This sequence joins TRBV4-2 and TRBJ1-2; D is unclear. Germline V gives CDR1 LGHNA, CDR2 YNFKEQ. The CDR3 covers 13 residues. Trimming cost V 2 bases and J 8 bases, with 12 bases left between them. The CDR3 nucleotides read TGTGCCAGCAGCCAAATGGAGGGCTACGGCTACACCTTC. As protein: CASSQMEGYGYTF.

The chain is built from TRBV5-1 and TRBJ2-2; D is ambiguous. V lost 4 bases and J lost 6, with 19 bases in between. The CDR3 covers 16 residues. CDR1 and CDR2 (germline): SGHRS, YFSETQ. The CDR3 bases are TGCGCCAGCAGCCCTCCCCGAGCTAGGCTTCCCGGGGAGCTGTTTTTT. Encoded protein: CASSPPRARLPGELFF.

The chain joins TRBV10-3 to TRBJ2-7, with D hard to call. Germline CDR1 is ENHRY and CDR2 is SYGVKD. The CDR3 consists of 14 residues. Trimming stripped 2 bases from V and 0 bases from J, with 8 bases between. CDR3 nucleotide sequence: TGTGCCATCAGTGAGCTGGGCAACTCCTACGAGCAGTACTTC. Protein: CAISELGNSYEQYF.

V and J are TRBV5-1 and TRBJ2-5; D uncertain. The V gene lost 1 base and the J gene lost 4 bases, with 8 bases spanning the gap. The CDR3 totals 13 residues. Germline V gene sequence: CDR1 SGHRS, CDR2 YFSETQ. The CDR3, as DNA: TGCGCCAGCAGCTTGCCCTCAACAGAGACCCAGTACTTC. Amino acid sequence: CASSLPSTETQYF.

This clonotype occurred a few times. The chain links TRBV20-1 to TRBJ1-2; no reliable D call. Germline values: CDR1 DFQATT, CDR2 SNEGSKA (reference sequence). Trimming took 5 bases from V and 1 from J, leaving 11 bases between them. The CDR3 has 13 residues. In DNA form, the CDR3 reads TGCAGTGCTGAGGGCCCCATTAACTATGGCTACACCTTC. Amino acid sequence: CSAEGPINYGYTF.

The gene calls are TRBV7-9 and TRBJ2-7, with 8 positions matching TRBD1. Per the germline V gene, CDR1 is SEHNR and CDR2 is FQNEAQ (reference sequence). V dropped 5 bases and J dropped 0; count of bases not matched to a gene: 9. This CDR3 contains 16 residues. The CDR3 sequence: CASSPRQGKDSYEQYF. CDR3 DNA sequence: TGTGCCAGCAGCCCCCGACAGGGGAAGGACTCCTACGAGCAGTACTTC.

This clonotype turned up a few times. V usage is TRBV6-2 or TRBV6-3 and J usage is TRBJ2-5; 10 bases align to TRBD2. V was pared by 6 bases and J by 5 bases, with 6 bases of the junction left unmatched. The CDR3 covers 14 residues. Germline V CDR1 and CDR2: MNHEY, SVGEGT. The CDR3 region has the DNA TGTGCCAGCAGAGTAGCGGGGGGAGTCGAGACCCAGTACTTC. Translating gives CASRVAGGVETQYF.

This clonotype came up a few times. V gene TRBV3-1 combines with J gene TRBJ1-5; 7 nucleotides agree with TRBD1. The CDR3 is 18 amino acids. The V gene end was trimmed by 0 bases and the J gene end by 3 bases; junction bases not matched to a gene: 11. Per germline, CDR1 LGHDT and CDR2 YNNKEL (reference sequence). The CDR3 is CASSQDPREQGHNQPQHF. CDR3 bases: TGTGCCAGCAGCCAAGATCCTCGGGAACAGGGGCACAATCAGCCCCAGCATTTT. The variable domain in full, completed from reference TRBV3-1 and TRBJ1-5, reads DTAVSQTPKYLVTQMGNDKSIKCEQNLGHDTMYWYKQDSKKFLKIMFSYNNKELIINETVPNRFSPKSPDKAHLNLHINSLELGDSAVYFCASSQDPREQGHNQPQHFGDGTRLSIL.

The chain recombines TRBV6-5 with TRBJ2-5; tentatively, D is TRBD1 (6 bases). Trimming removed 2 bases from V and 5 bases from J, with 21 bases in between. In germline, CDR1 is MNHEY, CDR2 SVGAGI. The CDR3 consists of 17 residues. CDR3 nucleotide sequence: TGTGCCAGCAGTTACGGGGGCTTGGGCAGGGCTCGGGAGACCCAGTACTTC. This codes for CASSYGGLGRARETQYF.

The V call is TRBV20-1, the J call TRBJ2-7; D remains ambiguous. In germline, CDR1 is DFQATT, CDR2 SNEGSKA (reference sequence). Deletions cut 2 bases from V and 0 bases from J, with 20 bases between. The CDR3 totals 17 residues. This CDR3 is CSARTPLPGRTSYEQYF. CDR3 nucleotides: TGCAGTGCTAGAACCCCTCTCCCGGGCAGGACCTCCTACGAGCAGTACTTC.